This T cell receptor (beta chain) was found in a study of shared clonotypes between healthy human individuals. Per germline, CDR1 MNHNS and CDR2 SASEGT. The CDR3 extends over 15 amino acids. Trimming left V 4 bases short and J 6 bases short, with 19 bases between. Measured with immunoSEQ multiplex PCR; TCRdb has only the in-frame clones, and not every one. This table has around 1.9 million clones, more than 85% appearing once. CD45RO negativity and positive selection for CCR7 defined naive CD8 cells, a population that excluded terminally differentiated effector memory CD45RA+ cells. Sequencing was done on a sample of naive CD8+ T cells from PBMCs. The chain combines TRBV6-1 with TRBJ2-7, with a weak D call TRBD1 (6 bases). The sequence derives from a man younger than 35 in good health. Some clones in this sample may be carry-over from other donors' samples. CDR3 amino acids: CASSGGYTGPAEQYF. The CDR3, as DNA: TGTGCCAGCAGTGGGGGGTATACAGGGCCTGCCGAGCAGTACTTC.